Each of the 13 T cell receptor beta chains below was sequenced from the same sample in a study of cytomegalovirus exposure and HLA in healthy donors. The PCR employed 60 Vbeta primers together with 13 Jbeta primers. Sequencing used immunoSEQ multiplex PCR; TCRdb keeps in-frame clones, though not all of them. The sample lists approximately 170,000 clones; 76% were seen once. The sample taken for sequencing was PBMCs. Receptors were obtained from a female donor in good health and CMV-seronegative.

The genes are TRBV2 and TRBJ2-7; tentatively, D is TRBD1 (6 bases). Per the germline V gene, CDR1 is SNHLY and CDR2 is FYNNEI. The CDR3 runs 15 residues. Trimming cost V 7 bases and J 1 base, with 17 bases left between them. The CDR3 nucleotides read TGTGCCAGCAATAGGGACACCATAACTTCCTACGAGCAGTACTTC. This sequence encodes CASNRDTITSYEQYF.

V is TRBV4-2 and J is TRBJ2-2, with TRBD2 identical over 10 bases. V lost 7 bases to trimming and J lost 13 bases; unmatched junction nucleotides: 15. In germline, CDR1 is LGHNA, CDR2 YNFKEQ. The CDR3 has 15 residues. CDR3 loop: CASTPSRAGLAPLFF. The CDR3 DNA sequence: TGTGCCAGCACCCCAAGCAGGGCGGGACTAGCGCCGCTGTTTTTT.

The chain couples TRBV25-1 to TRBJ1-4; D not resolved. The ends were cut back, 7 bases at V and 0 bases at J, with 15 bases in the middle. The V gene's germline CDR1 is MGHDK and CDR2 SYGVNS. This CDR3 contains 16 residues. The chain's CDR3 is CASTQTRSTTNEKLFF. The DNA for the CDR3 is TGTGCCAGCACCCAAACTCGGTCCACAACTAATGAAAAACTGTTTTTT. Combining the CDR3 with reference TRBV25-1 and TRBJ1-4 gives the whole variable domain EADIYQTPRYLVIGTGKKITLECSQTMGHDKMYWYQQDPGMELHLIHYSYGVNSTEKGDLSSESTVSRIRTEHFPLTLESARPSHTSQYLCASTQTRSTTNEKLFFGSGTQLSVL.

The V and J genes are TRBV19 and TRBJ2-7; possible D gene TRBD2, 6 bases. The CDR3 extends over 14 amino acids. CDR1 and CDR2 (germline): LNHDA, SQIVND (reference sequence). V was clipped by 5 bases and J by 1 base, with 12 bases between them. In DNA, the CDR3 is TGTGCCAGTAGTGGAATCGGGACTTCCTACGAGCAGTACTTC. Protein product: CASSGIGTSYEQYF.

The chain links TRBV15 to TRBJ2-1; 12 bases map to TRBD2. The germline gives CDR1 LNHNV, CDR2 YYDKDF (reference sequence). CDR3 length: 16 amino acids. Germline trimming cut 5 bases from V and 3 bases from J; bases unmatched to any gene: 5. CDR3 nucleotide sequence: TGTGCCACCAGCGCACCGACTAGCGGGGGCTACAATGAGCAGTTCTTC. Its translation is CATSAPTSGGYNEQFF.

Turning to this clone: A junction boundary mismatches the germline segment, possibly from a read error. This sample also contains other DNA sequences that code for the same CDR3. This chain connects TRBV2 to TRBJ1-2, with D tentatively TRBD1 (6 bases). This CDR3 spans 12 amino acids. Germline V CDR1 and CDR2: SNHLY, FYNNEI. The CDR3 spells CGKRGNNYGYTF. The DNA for the CDR3 is TGCGGAAAGAGGGGGAATAACTATGGCTACACCTTC.

This clone was seen a handful of times. The chain combines TRBV9 with TRBJ1-2; D possibly corresponds to TRBD1 (6 bases). Per germline, CDR1 SGDLS and CDR2 YYNGEE. The length of the CDR3 is 15 residues. Between the trimmed V and J ends, which lost 3 bases and 4 bases, there was a span of 16 bases. CDR3 region: CASSGDLGGGYGYTF. The CDR3 bases are TGTGCCAGCAGCGGCGACCTTGGGGGCGGCTATGGCTACACCTTC.

This chain links TRBV5-5 with TRBJ1-1; TRBD1 might be the D (6 bases). CDR1 is SGHKS, CDR2 YYEKEE, per germline (reference sequence). Trimming removed 0 bases from V and 1 base from J, with 10 bases in between. The CDR3 covers 15 residues. As DNA, the CDR3 is TGTGCCAGCAGCTTGGTGCAGGGGTGGAACACTGAAGCTTTCTTT. Its translation: CASSLVQGWNTEAFF.

CDR3 nucleotides: TGTGCCAGCAGTGGGGGGCGACACAGGGGACCCTACGAGCAGTACTTC. This translates into CASSGGRHRGPYEQYF. The V and J genes are TRBV6-1 and TRBJ2-7; 7 bases are a match to TRBD1. The CDR3 length is 16 residues. Losses at the gene ends were 4 bases for V and 2 bases for J; bases not matched to a gene: 11. In germline, CDR1 is MNHNS, CDR2 SASEGT.

The chain links TRBV11-2 to TRBJ1-1; no reliable D call. There are 12 residues in the CDR3. Germline V gene lookup returns CDR1 SGHAT and CDR2 FQNNGV. V shed 5 bases and J shed 10 bases, with 14 bases lying between them. This chain's CDR3 is CASSPREGRAFF. CDR3 sequence (DNA): TGTGCCAGCAGCCCAAGGGAGGGTAGAGCTTTCTTT.

The gene calls are TRBV4-1 and TRBJ2-2; perhaps TRBD2 as D (5 bases). Trimming took 4 bases from V and 1 from J, leaving 10 bases between them. CDR3 size: 15 residues. CDR1 and CDR2 from the germline V gene are MGHRA and YSYEKL. CDR3 DNA: TGCGCCAGCAGCCTATCACTAGGGAACACCGGGGAGCTGTTTTTT. Translation: CASSLSLGNTGELFF.

The chain is built from TRBV6-5 and TRBJ1-5, with 8 bases identical to TRBD1. CDR1 MNHEY and CDR2 SVGAGI come from the germline V gene. Losses at the gene ends were 5 bases for V and 0 bases for J; bases not matched to a gene: 3. The CDR3 spans 15 residues. The CDR3 DNA reads as TGTGCCAGCAGTAGGGACAGGCTTAGCAATCAGCCCCAGCATTTT. Amino acid sequence: CASSRDRLSNQPQHF.

This clone was recorded once. The chain is built from TRBV27 and TRBJ2-7, with D perhaps matching TRBD2 (6 bases). Germline V gives CDR1 MNHEY, CDR2 SMNVEV (reference sequence). CDR3 size: 15 residues. The V gene lost 7 bases and the J gene lost 5 bases, with 21 bases spanning the gap. CDR3 sequence: CASNRPGTPMDEQYF. CDR3 DNA sequence: TGTGCCAGCAACCGACCCGGGACTCCCATGGACGAGCAGTACTTC.